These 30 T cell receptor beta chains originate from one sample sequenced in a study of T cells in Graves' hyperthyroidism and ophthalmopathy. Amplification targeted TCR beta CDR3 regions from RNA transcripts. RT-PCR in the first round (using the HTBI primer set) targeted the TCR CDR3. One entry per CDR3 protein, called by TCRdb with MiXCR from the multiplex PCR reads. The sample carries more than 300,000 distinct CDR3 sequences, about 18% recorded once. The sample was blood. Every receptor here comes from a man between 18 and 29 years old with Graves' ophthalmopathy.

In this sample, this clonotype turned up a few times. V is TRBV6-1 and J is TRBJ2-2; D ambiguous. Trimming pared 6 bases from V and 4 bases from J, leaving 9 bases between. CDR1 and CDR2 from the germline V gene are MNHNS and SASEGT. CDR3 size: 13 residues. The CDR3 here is CASRAEVTGELFF. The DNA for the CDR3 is TGTGCCAGCAGGGCAGAGGTCACCGGGGAGCTGTTTTTT.

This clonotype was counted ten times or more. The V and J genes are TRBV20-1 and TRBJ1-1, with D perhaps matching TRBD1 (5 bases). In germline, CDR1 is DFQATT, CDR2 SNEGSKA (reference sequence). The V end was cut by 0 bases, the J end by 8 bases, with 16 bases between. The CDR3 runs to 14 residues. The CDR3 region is CSARDPKGTDEAFF. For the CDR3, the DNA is TGCAGTGCTAGAGATCCCAAGGGGACGGACGAAGCTTTCTTT.

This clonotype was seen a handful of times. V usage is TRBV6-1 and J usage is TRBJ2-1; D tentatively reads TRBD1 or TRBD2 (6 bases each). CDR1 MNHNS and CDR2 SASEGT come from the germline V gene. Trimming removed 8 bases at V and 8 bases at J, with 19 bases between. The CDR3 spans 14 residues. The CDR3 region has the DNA TGTGCCAGCTCTAGGGGGGACGTACGGGATGAGCAGTTCTTC. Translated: CASSRGDVRDEQFF.

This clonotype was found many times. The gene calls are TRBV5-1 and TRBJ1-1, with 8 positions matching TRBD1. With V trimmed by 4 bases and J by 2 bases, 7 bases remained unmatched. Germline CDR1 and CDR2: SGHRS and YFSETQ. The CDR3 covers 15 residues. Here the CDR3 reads CASSTSTGANTEAFF. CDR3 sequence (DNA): TGCGCCAGCAGCACGTCGACAGGGGCTAACACTGAAGCTTTCTTT.

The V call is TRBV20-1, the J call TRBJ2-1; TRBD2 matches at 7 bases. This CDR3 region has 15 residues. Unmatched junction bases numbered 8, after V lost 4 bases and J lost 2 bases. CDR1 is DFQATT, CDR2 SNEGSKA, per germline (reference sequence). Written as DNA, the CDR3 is TGCAGTGCTACCAGAGAGGCGGGGGCCTACAATGAGCAGTTCTTC. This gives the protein CSATREAGAYNEQFF.

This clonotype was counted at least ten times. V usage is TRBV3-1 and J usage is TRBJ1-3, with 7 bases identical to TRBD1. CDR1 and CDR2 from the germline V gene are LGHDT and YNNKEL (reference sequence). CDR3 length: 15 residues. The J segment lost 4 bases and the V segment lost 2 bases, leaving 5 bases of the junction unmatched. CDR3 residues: CASSQTTGKGNTIYF. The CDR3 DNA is TGTGCCAGCAGCCAAACGACAGGGAAGGGAAACACCATATATTTT. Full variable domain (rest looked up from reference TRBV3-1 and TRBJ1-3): DTAVSQTPKYLVTQMGNDKSIKCEQNLGHDTMYWYKQDSKKFLKIMFSYNNKELIINETVPNRFSPKSPDKAHLNLHINSLELGDSAVYFCASSQTTGKGNTIYFGEGSWLTVV.

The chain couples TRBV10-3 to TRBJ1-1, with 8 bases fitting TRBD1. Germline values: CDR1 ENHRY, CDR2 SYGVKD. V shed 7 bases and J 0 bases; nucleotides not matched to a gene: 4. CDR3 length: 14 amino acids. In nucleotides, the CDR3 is TGTGCCATCACCTCAGGGGGCCTGAACACTGAAGCTTTCTTT. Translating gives CAITSGGLNTEAFF.

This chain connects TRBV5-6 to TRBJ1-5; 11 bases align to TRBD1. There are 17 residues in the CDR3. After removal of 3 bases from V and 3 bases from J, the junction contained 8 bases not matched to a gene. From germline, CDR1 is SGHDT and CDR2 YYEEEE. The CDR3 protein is CASSWGPGQGDNQPQHF. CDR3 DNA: TGTGCCAGCAGCTGGGGACCGGGACAGGGGGACAATCAGCCCCAGCATTTT.

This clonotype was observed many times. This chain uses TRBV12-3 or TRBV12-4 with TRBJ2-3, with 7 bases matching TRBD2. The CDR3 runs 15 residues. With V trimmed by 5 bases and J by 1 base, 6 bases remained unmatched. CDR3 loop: CASSQWGGGTDTQYF. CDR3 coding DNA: TGTGCCAGCAGTCAATGGGGGGGGGGCACAGATACGCAGTATTTT.

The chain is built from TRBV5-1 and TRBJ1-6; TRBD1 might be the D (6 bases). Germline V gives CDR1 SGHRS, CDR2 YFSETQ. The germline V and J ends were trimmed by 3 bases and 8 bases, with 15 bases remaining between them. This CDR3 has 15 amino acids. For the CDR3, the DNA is TGCGCCAGCAGCTCAACCGGGACAAATGATTCACCCCTCCACTTT. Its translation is CASSSTGTNDSPLHF.

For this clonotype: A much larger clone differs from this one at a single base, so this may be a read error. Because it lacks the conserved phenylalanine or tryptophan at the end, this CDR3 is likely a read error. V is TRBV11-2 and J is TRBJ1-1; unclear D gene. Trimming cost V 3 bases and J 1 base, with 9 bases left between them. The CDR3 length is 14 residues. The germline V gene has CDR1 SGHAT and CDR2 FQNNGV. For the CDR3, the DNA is TGTGCCAGCAGCTTCACATCGGGGAACACTGAAGCTTTCCTT. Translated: CASSFTSGNTEAFL.

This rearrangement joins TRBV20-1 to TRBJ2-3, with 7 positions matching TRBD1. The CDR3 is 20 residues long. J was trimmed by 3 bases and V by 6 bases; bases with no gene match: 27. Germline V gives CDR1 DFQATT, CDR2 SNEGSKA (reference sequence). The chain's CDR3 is CSAQLEKGRTGGLLTDTQYF. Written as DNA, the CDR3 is TGCAGTGCCCAGCTAGAGAAAGGGCGGACAGGCGGCCTTCTGACAGATACGCAGTATTTT.

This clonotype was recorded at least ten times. The CDR3 is CASRRNTEAFF. The CDR3 bases are TGTGCCAGCAGAAGGAACACTGAAGCTTTCTTT. The chain employs TRBV28 and TRBJ1-1; no firm D call. The V end lost 6 bases, the J end lost 1 base, and 3 bases lay between the germline ends. The CDR3 extends over 11 amino acids. CDR1 is MDHEN and CDR2 is SYDVKM in the germline V gene.

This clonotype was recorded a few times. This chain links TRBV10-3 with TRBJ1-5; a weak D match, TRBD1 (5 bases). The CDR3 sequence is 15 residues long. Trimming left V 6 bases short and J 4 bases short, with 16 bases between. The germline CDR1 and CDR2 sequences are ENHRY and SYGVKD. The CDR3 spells CAIRPQGGGNQPQHF. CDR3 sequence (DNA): TGTGCCATCAGGCCGCAGGGAGGAGGGAATCAGCCCCAGCATTTT.

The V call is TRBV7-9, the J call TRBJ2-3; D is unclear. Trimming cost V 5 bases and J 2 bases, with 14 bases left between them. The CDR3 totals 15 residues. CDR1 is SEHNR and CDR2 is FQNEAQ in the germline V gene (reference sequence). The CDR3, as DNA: TGTGCCAGCAGCCCGACGCAGGTACTCACAGATACGCAGTATTTT. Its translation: CASSPTQVLTDTQYF. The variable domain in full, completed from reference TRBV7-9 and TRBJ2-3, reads DTGVSQNPRHKITKRGQNVTFRCDPISEHNRLYWYRQTLGQGPEFLTYFQNEAQLEKSRLLSDRFSAERPKGSFSTLEIQRTEQGDSAMYLCASSPTQVLTDTQYFGPGTRLTVL.

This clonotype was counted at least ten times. The CDR3, as DNA: TGTGCCAGCAGCCAAGGACAGACCTCCTACGAGCAGTACTTC. This codes for CASSQGQTSYEQYF. The genes are TRBV3-1 and TRBJ2-7, with D maybe TRBD1 (5 bases). V dropped 1 base and J dropped 0 bases, with 7 bases sitting between them. CDR3 length equals 14 residues. CDR1 is LGHDT and CDR2 is YNNKEL in the germline V gene (reference sequence).

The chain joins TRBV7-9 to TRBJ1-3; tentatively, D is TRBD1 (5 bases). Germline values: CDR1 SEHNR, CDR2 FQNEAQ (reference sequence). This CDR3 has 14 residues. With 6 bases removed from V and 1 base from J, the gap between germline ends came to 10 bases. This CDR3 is CASRPQGSGNTIYF. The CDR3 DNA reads TGTGCCAGCAGGCCTCAGGGTTCTGGAAACACCATATATTTT.

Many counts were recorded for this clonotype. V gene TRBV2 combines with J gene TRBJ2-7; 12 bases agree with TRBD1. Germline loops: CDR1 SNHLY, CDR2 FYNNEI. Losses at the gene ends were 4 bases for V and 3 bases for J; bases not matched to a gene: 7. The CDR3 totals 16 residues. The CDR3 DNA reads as TGTGCCAGCAGTGGGGTCCGGGACAGGGGGCTCTACGAGCAGTACTTC. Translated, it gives CASSGVRDRGLYEQYF.

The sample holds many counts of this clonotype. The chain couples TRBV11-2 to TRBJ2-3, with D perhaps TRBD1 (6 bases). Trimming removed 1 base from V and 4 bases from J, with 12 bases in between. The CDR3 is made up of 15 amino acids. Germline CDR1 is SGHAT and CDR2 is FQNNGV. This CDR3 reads CASSLGYRVPDTQYF. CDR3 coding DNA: TGTGCCAGCAGCTTAGGGTACAGGGTGCCAGATACGCAGTATTTT.

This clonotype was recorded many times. CDR3 sequence: CASSYQGAQETQYF. In DNA form, the CDR3 reads TGTGCCAGCAGTTACCAAGGGGCTCAAGAGACCCAGTACTTC. The V gene is TRBV6-1, the J gene TRBJ2-5, with D possibly being TRBD1 (5 bases). Trimming removed 5 bases from V and 2 bases from J, with 12 bases in between. The germline V gene encodes CDR1 MNHNS and CDR2 SASEGT. The CDR3 consists of 14 residues.

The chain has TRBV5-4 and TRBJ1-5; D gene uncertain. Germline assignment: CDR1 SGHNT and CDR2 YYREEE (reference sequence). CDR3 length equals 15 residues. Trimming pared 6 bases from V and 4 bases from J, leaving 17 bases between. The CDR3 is CASTLSPEANQPQHF. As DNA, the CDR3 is TGTGCCAGCACCCTCTCCCCGGAGGCTAATCAGCCCCAGCATTTT.

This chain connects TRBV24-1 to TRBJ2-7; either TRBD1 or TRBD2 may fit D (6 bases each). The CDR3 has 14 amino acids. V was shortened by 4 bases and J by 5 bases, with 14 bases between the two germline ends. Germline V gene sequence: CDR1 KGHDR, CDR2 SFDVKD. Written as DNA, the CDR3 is TGTGCCACCAGTGAGGGGGCGGGGAGGAACGAGCAGTACTTC. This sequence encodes CATSEGAGRNEQYF.

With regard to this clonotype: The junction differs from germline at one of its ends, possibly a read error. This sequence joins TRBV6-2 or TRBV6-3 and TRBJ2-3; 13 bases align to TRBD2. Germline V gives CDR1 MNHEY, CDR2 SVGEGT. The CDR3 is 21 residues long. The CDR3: CASSYSPGLAGPLPSTGTQYF. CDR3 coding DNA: TGTGCCAGCAGTTACTCACCGGGACTAGCGGGGCCATTACCTAGCACAGGTACGCAGTATTTT.

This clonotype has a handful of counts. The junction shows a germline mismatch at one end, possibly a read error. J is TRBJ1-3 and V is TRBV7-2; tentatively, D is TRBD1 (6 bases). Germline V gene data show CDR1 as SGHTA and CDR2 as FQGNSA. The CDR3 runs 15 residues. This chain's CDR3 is CANSFGQFFGNTIYF. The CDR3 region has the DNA TGTGCCAACAGCTTTGGACAGTTCTTTGGAAACACCATATATTTT.

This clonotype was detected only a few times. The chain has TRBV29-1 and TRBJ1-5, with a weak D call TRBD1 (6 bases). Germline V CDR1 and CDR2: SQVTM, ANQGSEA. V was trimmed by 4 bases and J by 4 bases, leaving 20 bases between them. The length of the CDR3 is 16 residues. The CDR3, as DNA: TGCAGCGTTGTCTGGGGGGCGGGAAGTTTAAATCAGCCCCAGCATTTT. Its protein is CSVVWGAGSLNQPQHF. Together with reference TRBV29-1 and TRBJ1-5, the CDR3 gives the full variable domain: SAVISQKPSRDICQRGTSLTIQCQVDSQVTMMFWYRQQPGQSLTLIATANQGSEATYESGFVIDKFPISRPNLTFSTLTVSNMSPEDSSIYLCSVVWGAGSLNQPQHFGDGTRLSIL.

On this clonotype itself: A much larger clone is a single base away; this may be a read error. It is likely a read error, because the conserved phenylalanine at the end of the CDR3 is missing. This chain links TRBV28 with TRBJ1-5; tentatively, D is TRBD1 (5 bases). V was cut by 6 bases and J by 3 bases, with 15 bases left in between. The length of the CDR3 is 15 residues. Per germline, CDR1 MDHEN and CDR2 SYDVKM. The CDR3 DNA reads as TGTGCCAGCAGCTTAAACAGGCGATTCAATCAGCCCCAGCATTCT. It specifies CASSLNRRFNQPQHS.

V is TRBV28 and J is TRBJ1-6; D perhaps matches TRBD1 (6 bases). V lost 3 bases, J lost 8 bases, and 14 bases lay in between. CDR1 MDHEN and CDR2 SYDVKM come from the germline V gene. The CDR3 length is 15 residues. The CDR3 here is CASSFYRVVDSPLHF. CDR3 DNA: TGTGCCAGCAGTTTTTACAGGGTCGTCGATTCACCCCTCCACTTT.

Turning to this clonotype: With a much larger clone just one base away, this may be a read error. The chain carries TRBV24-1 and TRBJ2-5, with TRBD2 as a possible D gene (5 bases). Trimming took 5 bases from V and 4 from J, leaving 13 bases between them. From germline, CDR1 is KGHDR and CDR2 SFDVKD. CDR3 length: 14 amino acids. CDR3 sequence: CATSGDIGVETQYF. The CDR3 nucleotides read TGTGCCACCAGTGGCGACATCGGGGTAGAGACCCAGTACTTC.

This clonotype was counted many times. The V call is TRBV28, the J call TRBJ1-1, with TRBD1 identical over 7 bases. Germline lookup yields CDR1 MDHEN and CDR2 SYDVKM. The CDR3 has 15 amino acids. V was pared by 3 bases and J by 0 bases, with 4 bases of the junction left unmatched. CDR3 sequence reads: CASSFLQGLNTEAFF. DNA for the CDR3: TGTGCCAGCAGTTTCCTACAGGGGTTGAACACTGAAGCTTTCTTT.

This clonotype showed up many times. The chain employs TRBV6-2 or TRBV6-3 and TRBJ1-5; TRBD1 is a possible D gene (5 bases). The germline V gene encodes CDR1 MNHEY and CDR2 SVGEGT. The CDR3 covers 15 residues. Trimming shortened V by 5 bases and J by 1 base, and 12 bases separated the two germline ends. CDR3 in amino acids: CASSDRGMSNQPQHF. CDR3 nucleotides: TGTGCCAGCAGTGACCGGGGGATGAGCAATCAGCCCCAGCATTTT.